This T cell receptor (beta chain) was sequenced during a study of CD8+ T cells in alopecia areata. Study information: Each of the treated patients was given oral tofacitinib, 5 to 10 mg twice daily, for moderate-to-severe alopecia areata. For 6 to 18 months, tofacitinib was taken, and 6 months off drug followed. General study results and limits: It was lesional scalp, especially alopecia totalis/universalis, that showed higher clonality than normal scalp.

A remark on this clone: Its antigen is currently unknown. Within the sample, other DNA sequences also encode this same CDR3.

The V gene's germline CDR1 is GTSNPN and CDR2 SVGIG (reference sequence). The CDR3 covers 13 residues. V was pared by 1 base and J by 7 bases, with 8 bases between. RNA, once extracted, was reverse transcribed into cDNA for use as the sequencing template. TCRdb's copy holds only in-frame clones and misses some; the assay was immunoSEQ multiplex PCR. This table has roughly 200,000 clones, around 63% appearing once. The receptor was isolated from a human donor with alopecia areata. J is TRBJ1-6 and V is TRBV30; maybe TRBD1 (6 bases). Source: CD4+ T cells sorted from blood, taken at week 0. Written as DNA, the CDR3 is TGTGCCTGGAGTGAACAGGGAAATTCACCCCTCCACTTT. Residues: CAWSEQGNSPLHF.